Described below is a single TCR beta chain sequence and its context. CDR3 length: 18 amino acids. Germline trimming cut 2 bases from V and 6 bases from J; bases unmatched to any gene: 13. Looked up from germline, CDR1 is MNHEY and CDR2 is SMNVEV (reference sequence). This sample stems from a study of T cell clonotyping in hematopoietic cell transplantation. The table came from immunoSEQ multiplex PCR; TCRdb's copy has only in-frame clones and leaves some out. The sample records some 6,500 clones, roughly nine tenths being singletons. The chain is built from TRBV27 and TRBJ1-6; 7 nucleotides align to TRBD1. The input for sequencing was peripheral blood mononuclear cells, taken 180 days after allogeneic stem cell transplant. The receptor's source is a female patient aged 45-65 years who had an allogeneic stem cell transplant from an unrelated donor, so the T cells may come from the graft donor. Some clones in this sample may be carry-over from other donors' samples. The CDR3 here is CASSLPPQEGGINSPLHF. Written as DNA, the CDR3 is TGTGCCAGCAGTTTACCCCCTCAGGAAGGGGGCATTAATTCACCCCTCCACTTT.